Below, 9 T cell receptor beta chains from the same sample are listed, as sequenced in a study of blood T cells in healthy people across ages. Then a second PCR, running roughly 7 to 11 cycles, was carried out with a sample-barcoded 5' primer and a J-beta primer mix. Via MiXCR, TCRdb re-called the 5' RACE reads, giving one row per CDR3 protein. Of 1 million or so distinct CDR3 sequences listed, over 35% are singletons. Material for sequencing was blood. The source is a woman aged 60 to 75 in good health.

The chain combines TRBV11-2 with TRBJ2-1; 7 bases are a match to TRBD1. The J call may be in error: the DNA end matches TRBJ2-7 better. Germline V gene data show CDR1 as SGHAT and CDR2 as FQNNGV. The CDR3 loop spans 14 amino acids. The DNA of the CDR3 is TGTGCCAGCAGCTTACAGGGGGTTTACAATGAGCAGTACTTC. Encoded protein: CASSLQGVYNEQYF.

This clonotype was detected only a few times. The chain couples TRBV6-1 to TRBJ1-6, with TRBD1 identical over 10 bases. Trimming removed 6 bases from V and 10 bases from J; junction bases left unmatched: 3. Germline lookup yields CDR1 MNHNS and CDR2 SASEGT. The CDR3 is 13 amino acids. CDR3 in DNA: TGTGCCAGCAGGGGACAGGGGAAATCACCCCTCCACTTT. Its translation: CASRGQGKSPLHF.

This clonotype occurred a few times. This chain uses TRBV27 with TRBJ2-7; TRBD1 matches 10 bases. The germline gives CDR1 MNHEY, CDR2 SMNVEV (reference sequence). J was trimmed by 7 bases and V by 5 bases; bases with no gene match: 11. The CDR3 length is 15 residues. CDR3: CASSPTTGGLGEQYF. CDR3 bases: TGTGCCAGCAGTCCGACGACAGGGGGCTTGGGGGAGCAGTACTTC.

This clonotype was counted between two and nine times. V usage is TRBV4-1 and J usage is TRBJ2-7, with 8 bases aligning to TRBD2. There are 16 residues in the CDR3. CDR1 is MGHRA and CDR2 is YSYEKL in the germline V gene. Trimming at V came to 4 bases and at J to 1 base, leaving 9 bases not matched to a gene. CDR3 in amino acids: CASSPSGGERSYEQYF. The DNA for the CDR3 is TGCGCCAGCAGCCCCTCCGGGGGGGAGAGGTCCTACGAGCAGTACTTC.

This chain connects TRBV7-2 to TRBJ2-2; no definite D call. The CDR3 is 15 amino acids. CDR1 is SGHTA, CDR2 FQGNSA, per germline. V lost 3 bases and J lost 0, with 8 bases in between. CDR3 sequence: CASSLVIANTGELFF. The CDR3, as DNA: TGTGCCAGCAGCTTGGTAATAGCGAACACCGGGGAGCTGTTTTTT.

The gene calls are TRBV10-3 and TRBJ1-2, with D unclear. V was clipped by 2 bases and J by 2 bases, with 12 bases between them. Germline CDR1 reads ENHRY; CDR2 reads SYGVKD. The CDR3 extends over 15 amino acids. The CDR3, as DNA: TGTGCCATCAGTGAGCCCCGTAGTGAAAACTATGGCTACACCTTC. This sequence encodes CAISEPRSENYGYTF.

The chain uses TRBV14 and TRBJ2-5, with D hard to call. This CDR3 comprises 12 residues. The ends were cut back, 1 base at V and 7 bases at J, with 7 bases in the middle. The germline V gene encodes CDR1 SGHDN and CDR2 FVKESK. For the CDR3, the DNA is TGTGCCAGCAGCCAAGCCCCGGGGACCCAGTACTTC. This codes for CASSQAPGTQYF. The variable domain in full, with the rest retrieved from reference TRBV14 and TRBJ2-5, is EAGVTQFPSHSVIEKGQTVTLRCDPISGHDNLYWYRRVMGKEIKFLLHFVKESKQDESGMPNNRFLAERTGGTYSTLKVQPAELEDSGVYFCASSQAPGTQYFGPGTRLLVL.

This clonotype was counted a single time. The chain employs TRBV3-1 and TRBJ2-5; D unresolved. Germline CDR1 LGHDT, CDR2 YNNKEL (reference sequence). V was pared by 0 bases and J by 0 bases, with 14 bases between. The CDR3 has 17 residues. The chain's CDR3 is CASSQDRTRSYQETQYF. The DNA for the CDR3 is TGTGCCAGCAGCCAAGACAGGACCCGCTCTTACCAAGAGACCCAGTACTTC.

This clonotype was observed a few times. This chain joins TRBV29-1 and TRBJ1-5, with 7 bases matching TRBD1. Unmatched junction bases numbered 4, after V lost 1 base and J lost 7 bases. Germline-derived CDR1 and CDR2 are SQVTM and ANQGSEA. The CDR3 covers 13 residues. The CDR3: CSVEVQGGQPQHF. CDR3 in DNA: TGCAGCGTTGAAGTGCAGGGGGGGCAGCCCCAGCATTTT.